This T cell receptor beta chain emerged from a study of T cells in Graves' hyperthyroidism and ophthalmopathy. Whole-study context: Sampling of peripheral blood happened at initial diagnosis, prior to any treatment. Points from the study as a whole: The model anticipated ophthalmopathy a median around 6 months pre-onset. Most clonotypes that expanded in the thyroid above 0.001 also showed up in blood.

From RNA transcripts, TCR beta CDR3 regions were amplified. TCR CDR3 underwent first-round RT-PCR with the HTBI primer set. TCRdb ran MiXCR on the multiplex PCR reads and lists one entry per CDR3 protein. In the table there are fewer than 850,000 distinct CDR3 sequences, 17% of which are singletons. Germline trimming cut 0 bases from V and 2 bases from J; bases unmatched to any gene: 20. The germline CDR1 and CDR2 sequences are SEHNR and FQNEAQ (reference sequence). This CDR3 contains 22 residues. Each diagnosis was grounded in clinical symptoms, serum thyroxine and TRAb, thyroid ultrasound, and orbital computed tomography. This clonotype was detected a few times. Its antigen is unidentified.

The sample was blood. This sequence joins TRBV7-9 and TRBJ2-7, with TRBD2 identical over 12 bases. This TCR derives from a man aged 50 or older with Graves' hyperthyroidism. The CDR3 loop reads CASSLAPGTGSSGRAKAYEQYF. The CDR3 bases are TGTGCCAGCAGCTTAGCCCCCGGGACAGGGTCTAGCGGGAGGGCCAAAGCCTACGAGCAGTACTTC.